Listed below are T cell receptor beta chains from one sample, sequenced in a study of T cell repertoires in cytomegalovirus infection. TCRdb processed the reads anew with MiXCR; each CDR3 protein has one entry. Altogether approximately 180,000 distinct CDR3 sequences are present, approximately 9.7% being singletons, with the ten largest covering 4.6%. The source material was PBMCs. The receptors stem from a human donor in good health (CMV status not recorded). Some clones in this sample may be carry-over from other donors' samples. Both conserved end residues are part of each CDR3. Each record gives: clone size, J gene, V gene, D gene, CDR3 protein, CDR3 DNA. D genes are given only for firm matches. Only some rows state a clone size, as once, few, many or a class for expanded clones.

clone size: few
J gene: TRBJ2-3
V gene: TRBV7-2
D gene: NA
CDR3 protein: CASSFLRNTDTQYF
CDR3 DNA: TGTGCCAGCAGCTTTCTGCGGAACACAGATACGCAGTATTTT

clone size: many
J gene: TRBJ1-5
V gene: TRBV7-2
D gene: NA
CDR3 protein: CASSLDGPSGQPQHF
CDR3 DNA: TGTGCCAGCAGCTTAGATGGACCTTCGGGGCAGCCCCAGCATTTT

clone size: many
J gene: TRBJ2-1
V gene: TRBV7-2
D gene: NA
CDR3 protein: CASSLPSQLEQFF
CDR3 DNA: TGTGCCAGCAGCTTACCGTCACAACTTGAGCAGTTCTTC

clone size: many
J gene: TRBJ2-2
V gene: TRBV29-1
D gene: NA
CDR3 protein: CSVERGARTGELFF
CDR3 DNA: TGCAGCGTTGAACGGGGGGCGAGGACCGGGGAGCTGTTTTTT

clone size: many
J gene: TRBJ1-2
V gene: TRBV7-9
D gene: NA
CDR3 protein: CASSLGRADGYTF
CDR3 DNA: TGTGCCAGCAGCTTAGGTCGTGCGGATGGCTACACCTTC

clone size: many
J gene: TRBJ1-6
V gene: TRBV7-2
D gene: NA
CDR3 protein: CASSFPPLALHF
CDR3 DNA: TGTGCCAGCAGCTTTCCCCCCCTGGCCCTCCACTTT

clone size: few
J gene: TRBJ1-5
V gene: TRBV3-1
D gene: TRBD1
CDR3 protein: CASSLGQGQYNQPQHF
CDR3 DNA: TGTGCCAGCAGCCTCGGACAGGGACAATACAATCAGCCCCAGCATTTT

clone size: few
J gene: TRBJ1-1
V gene: TRBV10-2
D gene: NA
CDR3 protein: CASRKQQNTEAFF
CDR3 DNA: TGCGCCAGCAGGAAACAACAGAACACTGAAGCTTTCTTT

clone size: many
J gene: TRBJ1-3
V gene: TRBV6-2/TRBV6-3
D gene: TRBD1
CDR3 protein: CASSYSATGDGNTIYF
CDR3 DNA: TGTGCCAGCAGTTACTCCGCCACAGGGGATGGAAACACCATATATTTT

clone size: few
J gene: TRBJ1-1
V gene: TRBV28
D gene: TRBD1
CDR3 protein: CASIRQGANEAFF
CDR3 DNA: TGTGCCAGCATTAGACAGGGCGCGAATGAAGCTTTCTTT

clone size: NA
J gene: TRBJ2-7
V gene: TRBV24-1
D gene: TRBD1
CDR3 protein: CATSDLGDRDGEQYF
CDR3 DNA: TGTGCCACCAGTGATTTGGGGGACAGGGATGGAGAGCAGTACTTC

clone size: many
J gene: TRBJ2-1
V gene: TRBV7-9
D gene: TRBD2
CDR3 protein: CASSLHRGLAGFSYNEQFF
CDR3 DNA: TGTGCCAGCAGCTTACATCGCGGACTAGCGGGTTTCTCCTACAATGAGCAGTTCTTC

clone size: many
J gene: TRBJ1-2
V gene: TRBV11-2
D gene: NA
CDR3 protein: CASSLGDTRGKYGYTF
CDR3 DNA: TGTGCCAGCAGTCTAGGGGACACCAGGGGAAAGTATGGCTACACCTTC

clone size: many
J gene: TRBJ1-5
V gene: TRBV12-3/TRBV12-4
D gene: TRBD1
CDR3 protein: CASSTAGTGIQPQHF
CDR3 DNA: TGTGCCAGCAGTACGGCCGGGACAGGGATTCAGCCCCAGCATTTT

clone size: many
J gene: TRBJ2-5
V gene: TRBV7-2
D gene: NA
CDR3 protein: CASSFQGTQYF
CDR3 DNA: TGTGCCAGCAGCTTTCAGGGGACCCAGTACTTC

clone size: NA
J gene: TRBJ1-1
V gene: TRBV16
D gene: NA
CDR3 protein: CASSQGGGSMLF
CDR3 DNA: TGTGCCAGCAGCCAGGGAGGTGGTAGTATGCTCTTT

clone size: NA
J gene: TRBJ2-5
V gene: TRBV5-1
D gene: NA
CDR3 protein: CASSLGFGQETQYF
CDR3 DNA: TGCGCCAGCAGCTTGGGTTTCGGGCAAGAGACCCAGTACTTC

clone size: few
J gene: TRBJ1-5
V gene: TRBV5-8
D gene: NA
CDR3 protein: CASSLSWGANQPQHF
CDR3 DNA: TGTGCCAGCAGCTTGTCATGGGGGGCCAATCAGCCCCAGCATTTT

clone size: many
J gene: TRBJ1-3
V gene: TRBV28
D gene: NA
CDR3 protein: CASSWGDTSGNTIYF
CDR3 DNA: TGTGCCAGCAGCTGGGGGGACACCTCTGGAAACACCATATATTTT

clone size: many
J gene: TRBJ1-2
V gene: TRBV7-2
D gene: TRBD1
CDR3 protein: CASSLRPGTGNYGYTF
CDR3 DNA: TGTGCCAGCAGCCTACGTCCCGGGACAGGGAACTATGGCTACACCTTC

clone size: few
J gene: TRBJ1-2
V gene: TRBV7-9
D gene: NA
CDR3 protein: CASSLLSLAYGYTF
CDR3 DNA: TGTGCCAGCAGCTTGCTGTCCTTAGCCTATGGCTACACCTTC

clone size: many
J gene: TRBJ1-6
V gene: TRBV6-5
D gene: NA
CDR3 protein: CASSSTTGLHF
CDR3 DNA: TGTGCCAGCAGTTCCACCACCGGCCTCCACTTT

clone size: many
J gene: TRBJ2-5
V gene: TRBV11-2
D gene: NA
CDR3 protein: CASSSAGETQYF
CDR3 DNA: TGTGCCAGCAGCTCAGCCGGGGAGACCCAGTACTTC

clone size: many
J gene: TRBJ2-3
V gene: TRBV6-2/TRBV6-3
D gene: NA
CDR3 protein: CASSYGSTTDTQYF
CDR3 DNA: TGTGCCAGCAGTTATGGGAGTACGACAGATACGCAGTATTTT

clone size: few
J gene: TRBJ1-1
V gene: TRBV6-1
D gene: TRBD1
CDR3 protein: CASREQQGPNTEAFF
CDR3 DNA: TGTGCCAGCAGAGAGCAACAGGGGCCGAACACTGAAGCTTTCTTT

clone size: few
J gene: TRBJ1-1
V gene: TRBV14
D gene: NA
CDR3 protein: CASSQVRSTEAFF
CDR3 DNA: TGTGCCAGCAGCCAAGTAAGGAGCACTGAAGCTTTCTTT

clone size: many
J gene: TRBJ2-3
V gene: TRBV5-4
D gene: TRBD2
CDR3 protein: CASSQTSGSRTDTQYF
CDR3 DNA: TGTGCCAGCAGTCAGACCAGCGGGAGCAGGACAGATACGCAGTATTTT

clone size: NA
J gene: TRBJ2-1
V gene: TRBV9
D gene: NA
CDR3 protein: CASSVGGSGGEQFF
CDR3 DNA: TGTGCCAGCAGCGTAGGGGGTTCCGGGGGTGAGCAGTTCTTC

clone size: NA
J gene: TRBJ2-7
V gene: TRBV28
D gene: TRBD2
CDR3 protein: CASRPPGLAGSYEQYF
CDR3 DNA: TGTGCCAGCAGGCCCCCGGGACTAGCGGGCTCCTACGAGCAGTACTTC

clone size: many
J gene: TRBJ2-3
V gene: TRBV7-2
D gene: TRBD2
CDR3 protein: CASSTPQREVGDTQYF
CDR3 DNA: TGTGCCAGCAGCACCCCCCAGCGGGAGGTCGGGGATACGCAGTATTTT

clone size: many
J gene: TRBJ2-5
V gene: TRBV7-6
D gene: NA
CDR3 protein: CASSFGRLASETQYF
CDR3 DNA: TGTGCCAGCAGCTTTGGTCGTTTGGCCTCGGAGACCCAGTACTTC

clone size: many
J gene: TRBJ2-7
V gene: TRBV7-6
D gene: TRBD2
CDR3 protein: CASSPGLAASYEQYF
CDR3 DNA: TGTGCCAGCAGCCCCGGACTAGCGGCTAGCTACGAGCAGTACTTC

clone size: few
J gene: TRBJ2-7
V gene: TRBV12-3/TRBV12-4
D gene: NA
CDR3 protein: CASSLRGAHEQYF
CDR3 DNA: TGTGCCAGCAGTTTACGGGGGGCCCACGAGCAGTACTTC

clone size: many
J gene: TRBJ2-7
V gene: TRBV7-2
D gene: NA
CDR3 protein: CASSFGGSYEQYF
CDR3 DNA: TGTGCCAGCAGCTTCGGGGGCTCCTACGAGCAGTACTTC

clone size: few
J gene: TRBJ2-1
V gene: TRBV29-1
D gene: TRBD2
CDR3 protein: CSTRGWTSGSYNEQFF
CDR3 DNA: TGCAGCACCCGGGGCTGGACTAGCGGGAGCTACAATGAGCAGTTCTTC

clone size: many
J gene: TRBJ2-7
V gene: TRBV13
D gene: NA
CDR3 protein: CASSGAGDYEQYF
CDR3 DNA: TGTGCCAGCTCGGGGGCGGGGGACTACGAGCAGTACTTC

clone size: many
J gene: TRBJ1-1
V gene: TRBV2
D gene: NA
CDR3 protein: CASSEDYGSEAFF
CDR3 DNA: TGTGCCAGCAGTGAAGATTATGGATCTGAAGCTTTCTTT

clone size: many
J gene: TRBJ2-7
V gene: TRBV7-9
D gene: NA
CDR3 protein: CASSSDEGIGAYEQYF
CDR3 DNA: TGTGCCAGCAGCTCTGACGAGGGGATTGGGGCCTACGAGCAGTACTTC

clone size: NA
J gene: TRBJ1-6
V gene: TRBV7-9
D gene: NA
CDR3 protein: CASRGPSNSPLHF
CDR3 DNA: TGTGCCAGCCGGGGACCGAGTAATTCACCCCTCCACTTT

clone size: NA
J gene: TRBJ2-1
V gene: TRBV6-2/TRBV6-3
D gene: NA
CDR3 protein: CASREDSRSYNEQFF
CDR3 DNA: TGTGCCAGCAGAGAGGACAGCCGCTCCTACAATGAGCAGTTCTTC

clone size: many
J gene: TRBJ2-3
V gene: TRBV7-2
D gene: TRBD2
CDR3 protein: CASSRAGGTDTQYF
CDR3 DNA: TGTGCCAGCAGCCGAGCGGGAGGCACAGATACGCAGTATTTT

clone size: many
J gene: TRBJ2-7
V gene: TRBV19
D gene: TRBD1
CDR3 protein: CASTNSTGTDSYEQYF
CDR3 DNA: TGTGCCAGCACGAATTCGACCGGGACAGATTCTTACGAGCAGTACTTC

clone size: NA
J gene: TRBJ2-5
V gene: TRBV7-9
D gene: TRBD1
CDR3 protein: CASSEGQVQETQYF
CDR3 DNA: TGTGCCAGCAGCGAAGGACAGGTCCAAGAGACCCAGTACTTC

clone size: few
J gene: TRBJ2-3
V gene: TRBV19
D gene: NA
CDR3 protein: CASSIDSGRSDTQYF
CDR3 DNA: TGTGCCAGTAGTATAGACAGCGGCAGGTCGGATACGCAGTATTTT

clone size: few
J gene: TRBJ2-5
V gene: TRBV3-1
D gene: NA
CDR3 protein: CASSIRTEETQYF
CDR3 DNA: TGTGCCAGCAGTATTCGGACAGAAGAGACCCAGTACTTC

clone size: NA
J gene: TRBJ1-2
V gene: TRBV29-1
D gene: NA
CDR3 protein: CSVASGTYGYTF
CDR3 DNA: TGCAGCGTTGCTTCCGGGACCTATGGCTACACCTTC

clone size: many
J gene: TRBJ1-1
V gene: TRBV28
D gene: TRBD1
CDR3 protein: CASSLYPPKTGKGNTEAFF
CDR3 DNA: TGTGCCAGCAGTTTATACCCCCCTAAGACAGGGAAAGGGAACACTGAAGCTTTCTTT

clone size: NA
J gene: TRBJ2-5
V gene: TRBV6-6
D gene: NA
CDR3 protein: CASTPTGRETQYF
CDR3 DNA: TGTGCCAGCACCCCGACAGGACGGGAGACCCAGTACTTC

clone size: many
J gene: TRBJ2-7
V gene: TRBV20-1
D gene: TRBD1
CDR3 protein: CSARDPGQGYEQYF
CDR3 DNA: TGCAGTGCTAGAGACCCGGGACAGGGCTACGAGCAGTACTTC

clone size: few
J gene: TRBJ2-3
V gene: TRBV2
D gene: TRBD2
CDR3 protein: CASTPLRGAHTDTQYF
CDR3 DNA: TGTGCCAGCACCCCCTTGCGGGGGGCTCACACAGATACGCAGTATTTT

clone size: many
J gene: TRBJ2-1
V gene: TRBV19
D gene: TRBD2
CDR3 protein: CASKPGTSGRYSYNEQFF
CDR3 DNA: TGTGCCAGTAAACCCGGGACTAGCGGGAGGTACTCCTACAATGAGCAGTTCTTC

clone size: many
J gene: TRBJ2-2
V gene: TRBV6-2/TRBV6-3
D gene: NA
CDR3 protein: CASSRNTGELFF
CDR3 DNA: TGTGCCAGCAGCCGAAACACCGGGGAGCTGTTTTTT

clone size: few
J gene: TRBJ2-1
V gene: TRBV2
D gene: TRBD2
CDR3 protein: CASSGWEAGASYNEQFF
CDR3 DNA: TGTGCCAGCAGTGGTTGGGAAGCGGGAGCCTCCTACAATGAGCAGTTCTTC

clone size: NA
J gene: TRBJ1-5
V gene: TRBV7-9
D gene: NA
CDR3 protein: CANSQMGATQPQHF
CDR3 DNA: TGTGCCAACAGCCAGATGGGGGCTACTCAGCCCCAGCATTTT

clone size: many
J gene: TRBJ2-6
V gene: TRBV2
D gene: NA
CDR3 protein: CASHRDRDSGANVLTF
CDR3 DNA: TGTGCCAGTCACCGGGACCGAGACTCTGGGGCCAACGTCCTGACTTTC